This T cell receptor beta chain was recorded in a study of STAT5B mutations in CD4+ large granular lymphocyte leukemia. Libraries were prepared by immunoSEQ multiplex PCR; TCRdb keeps only in-frame clonotypes and omits some of them. The profile covers 15,000 to 20,000 clones, with roughly 83% appearing a single time and about 13% taken by the ten largest. Study-wide results and limits: CD4-sorted patient repertoires seemed more clonal than healthy CD4+ repertoires.

J gave up 5 bases and V 0 bases, and 7 bases lay outside the gene matches. The CDR3 runs 16 residues. CDR1 is SGHTA, CDR2 FQGNSA, per germline. In regard to this clone: Its target is unknown.

Sequencing used CD4+ T cells from blood buffy coats. The source is a human donor in good health. The V and J genes are TRBV7-2 and TRBJ2-3, with 8 bases that match TRBD1. The CDR3 loop reads CASSLAGTGHLDTQYF. The CDR3 region has the DNA TGTGCCAGCAGCTTAGCAGGGACAGGTCACCTAGATACGCAGTATTTT.